This T cell receptor (beta chain) was documented in a study of T cell changes during pregnancy in multiple sclerosis. Clones were sequenced by immunoSEQ multiplex PCR, and TCRdb holds only the in-frame ones, with some missing. The sample carries approximately 65,000 clones, approximately 90% recorded once. Trimming at V came to 5 bases and at J to 4 bases, leaving 17 bases not matched to a gene. Germline lookup yields CDR1 LNHNV and CDR2 YYDKDF (reference sequence). This CDR3 comprises 19 residues. The clonotype originates from a female donor with multiple sclerosis, enrolled in a pregnancy study. The source material was CD4+ T cells from peripheral blood mononuclear cells, sampled in the first trimester of pregnancy. The gene calls are TRBV15 and TRBJ1-5; 10 bases are a match to TRBD1. CDR3 DNA: TGTGCCACCAGCGATAGGCGGGCCGGGACAGGGGTTCTTAATCAGCCCCAGCATTTT. This translates into CATSDRRAGTGVLNQPQHF.